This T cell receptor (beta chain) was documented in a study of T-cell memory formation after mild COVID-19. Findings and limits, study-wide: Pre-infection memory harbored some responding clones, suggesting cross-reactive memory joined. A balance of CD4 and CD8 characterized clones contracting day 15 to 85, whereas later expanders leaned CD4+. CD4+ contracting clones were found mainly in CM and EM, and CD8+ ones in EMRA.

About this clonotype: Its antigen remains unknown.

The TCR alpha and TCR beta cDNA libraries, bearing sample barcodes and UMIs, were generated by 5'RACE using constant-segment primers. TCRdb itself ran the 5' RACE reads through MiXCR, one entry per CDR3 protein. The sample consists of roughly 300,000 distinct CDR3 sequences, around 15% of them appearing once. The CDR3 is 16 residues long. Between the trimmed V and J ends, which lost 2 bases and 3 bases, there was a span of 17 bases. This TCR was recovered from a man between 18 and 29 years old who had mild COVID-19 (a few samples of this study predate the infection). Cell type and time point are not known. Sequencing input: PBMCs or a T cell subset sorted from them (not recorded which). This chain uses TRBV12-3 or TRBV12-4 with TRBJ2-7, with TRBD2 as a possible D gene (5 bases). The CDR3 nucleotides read TGTGCCAGCAGTTTATCGACTACCGATCTCATCTACGAGCAGTACTTC. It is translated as CASSLSTTDLIYEQYF.